This T cell receptor (beta chain) was sequenced for a study of cytomegalovirus exposure and HLA in healthy donors. General study findings and limits: Reported performance of the classifier showed diagnosis of cytomegalovirus status with high specificity and sensitivity. Several of the most significant clusters appeared linked to common viral pathogens, based on a later analysis. A later analysis showed that HLA-associated TCR beta chains had undergone more clonal expansion than equally common others. Within an earlier analysis, most TCR beta V segments proved productive either about 90% or about 30% of the time.

The PCR was carried out with 60 Vbeta primers and 13 Jbeta primers. Profiling relied on immunoSEQ multiplex PCR, and the TCRdb table lists in-frame clones only, not all of them. The repertoire holds fewer than 80,000 clones, with 70% to 80% as singletons. Notes on this clone: As yet, its antigen is unknown.

Germline V gene data show CDR1 as SGHNT and CDR2 as YYREEE (reference sequence). V dropped 3 bases and J dropped 8; count of bases not matched to a gene: 5. The CDR3 totals 15 residues. Sequenced input: PBMCs. The chain joins TRBV5-4 to TRBJ2-2; 12 bases agree with TRBD2. This receptor was obtained from a young man in good health and CMV-seronegative. CDR3 DNA: TGTGCCAGCAGCTCTAGCGGGGGGGGGACTGGGGAGCTGTTTTTT. Encoded protein: CASSSSGGGTGELFF.